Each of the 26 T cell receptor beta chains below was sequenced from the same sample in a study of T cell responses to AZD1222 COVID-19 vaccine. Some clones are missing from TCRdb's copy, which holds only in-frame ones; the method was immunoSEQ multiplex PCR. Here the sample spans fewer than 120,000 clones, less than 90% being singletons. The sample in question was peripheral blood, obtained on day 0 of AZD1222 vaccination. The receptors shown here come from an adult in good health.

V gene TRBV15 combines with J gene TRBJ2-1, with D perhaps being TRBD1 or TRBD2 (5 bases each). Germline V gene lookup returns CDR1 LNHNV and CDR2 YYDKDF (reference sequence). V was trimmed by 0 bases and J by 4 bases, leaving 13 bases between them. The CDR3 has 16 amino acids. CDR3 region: CATSRDRGPSYNEQFF. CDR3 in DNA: TGTGCCACCAGCAGAGATCGGGGACCCTCTTACAATGAGCAGTTCTTC.

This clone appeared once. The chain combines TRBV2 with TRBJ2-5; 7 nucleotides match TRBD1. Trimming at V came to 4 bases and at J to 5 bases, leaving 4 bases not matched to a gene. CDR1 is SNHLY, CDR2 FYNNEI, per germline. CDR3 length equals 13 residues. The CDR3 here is CASSGGGRETQYF. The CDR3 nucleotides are TGTGCCAGCAGTGGAGGGGGCAGGGAGACCCAGTACTTC. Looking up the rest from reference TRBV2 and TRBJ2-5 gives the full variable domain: EPEVTQTPSHQVTQMGQEVILRCVPISNHLYFYWYRQILGQKVEFLVSFYNNEISEKSEIFDDQFSVERPDGSNFTLKIRSTKLEDSAMYFCASSGGGRETQYFGPGTRLLVL.

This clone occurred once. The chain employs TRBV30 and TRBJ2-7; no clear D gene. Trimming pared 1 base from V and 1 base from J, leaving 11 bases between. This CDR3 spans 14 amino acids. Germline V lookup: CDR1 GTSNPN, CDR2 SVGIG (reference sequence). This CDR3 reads CAWSGLRDSYEQYF. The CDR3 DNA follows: TGTGCCTGGAGTGGCCTAAGAGATTCCTACGAGCAGTACTTC.

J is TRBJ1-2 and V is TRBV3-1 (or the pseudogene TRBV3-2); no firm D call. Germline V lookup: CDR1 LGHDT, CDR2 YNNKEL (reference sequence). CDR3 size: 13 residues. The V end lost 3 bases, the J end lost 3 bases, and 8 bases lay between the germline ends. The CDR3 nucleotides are TGTGCCAGCAGCCAGCTCTCTGACTATGGCTACACCTTC. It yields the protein CASSQLSDYGYTF.

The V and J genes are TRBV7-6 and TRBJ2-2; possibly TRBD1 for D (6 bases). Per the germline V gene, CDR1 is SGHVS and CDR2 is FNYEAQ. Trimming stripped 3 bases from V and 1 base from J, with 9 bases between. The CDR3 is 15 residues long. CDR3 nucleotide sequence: TGTGCCAGCAGCTTGGGGGCGGGGAACACCGGGGAGCTGTTTTTT. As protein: CASSLGAGNTGELFF.

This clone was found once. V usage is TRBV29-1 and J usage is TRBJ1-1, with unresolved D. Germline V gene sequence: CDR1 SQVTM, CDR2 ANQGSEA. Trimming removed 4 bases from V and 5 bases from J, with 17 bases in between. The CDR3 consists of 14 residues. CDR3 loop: CSVGLALSKTEAFF. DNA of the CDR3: TGCAGCGTTGGTTTGGCGTTATCCAAGACTGAAGCTTTCTTT.

Here the CDR3 reads CASISAQRNQETQYF. DNA of the CDR3: TGTGCCAGCATATCAGCACAGAGGAACCAAGAGACCCAGTACTTC. This chain links TRBV6-4 with TRBJ2-5; D is undetermined. Trimming cost V 7 bases and J 0 bases, with 15 bases left between them. The CDR3 is 15 amino acids. Germline V gene sequence: CDR1 MRHNA, CDR2 SNTAGT.

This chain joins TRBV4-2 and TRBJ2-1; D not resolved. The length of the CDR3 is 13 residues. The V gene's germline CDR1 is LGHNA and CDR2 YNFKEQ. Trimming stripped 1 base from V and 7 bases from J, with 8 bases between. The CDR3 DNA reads TGTGCCAGCAGCCAAGGCGGAGAGAATGAGCAGTTCTTC. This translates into CASSQGGENEQFF.

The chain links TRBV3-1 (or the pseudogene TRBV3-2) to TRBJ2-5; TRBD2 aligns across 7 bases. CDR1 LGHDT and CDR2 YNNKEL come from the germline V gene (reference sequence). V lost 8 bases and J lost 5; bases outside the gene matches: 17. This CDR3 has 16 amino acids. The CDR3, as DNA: TGTGCCAGCGCCGAGGGAGCGGGGAGGGTAGTGGAGACCCAGTACTTC. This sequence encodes CASAEGAGRVVETQYF.

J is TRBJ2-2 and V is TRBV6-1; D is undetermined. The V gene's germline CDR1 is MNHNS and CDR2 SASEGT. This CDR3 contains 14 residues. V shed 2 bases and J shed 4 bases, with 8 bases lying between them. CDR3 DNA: TGTGCCAGCAGTGAACTGGTTTTCACCGGGGAGCTGTTTTTT. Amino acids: CASSELVFTGELFF.

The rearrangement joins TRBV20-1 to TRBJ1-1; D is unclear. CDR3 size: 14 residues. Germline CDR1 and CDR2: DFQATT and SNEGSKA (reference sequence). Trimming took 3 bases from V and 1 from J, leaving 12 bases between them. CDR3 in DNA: TGCAGTGCTAGTCGGCCCGGTGGGAACACTGAAGCTTTCTTT. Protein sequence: CSASRPGGNTEAFF.

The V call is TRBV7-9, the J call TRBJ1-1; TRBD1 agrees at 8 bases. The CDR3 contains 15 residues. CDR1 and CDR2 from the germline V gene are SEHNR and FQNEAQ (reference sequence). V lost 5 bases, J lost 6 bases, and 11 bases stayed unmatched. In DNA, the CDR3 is TGTGCCAGCAGCCCCAGGACAGGGAGGATCTCTGAAGCTTTCTTT. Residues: CASSPRTGRISEAFF.

The CDR3 region is CASTPVRQNNEQFF. CDR3 DNA: TGTGCCAGCACACCTGTCCGGCAGAACAATGAGCAGTTCTTC. The chain joins TRBV7-2 to TRBJ2-1; no clear D. Deletions cut 7 bases from V and 5 bases from J, with 15 bases between. In germline, CDR1 is SGHTA, CDR2 FQGNSA. The CDR3 runs to 14 residues.

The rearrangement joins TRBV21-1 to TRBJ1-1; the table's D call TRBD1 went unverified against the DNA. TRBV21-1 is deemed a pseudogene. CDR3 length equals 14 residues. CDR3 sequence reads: CASRTGQGFTEAFF. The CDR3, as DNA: TGTGCCAGCAGGACAGGACAGGGTTTCACTGAAGCTTTCTTT.

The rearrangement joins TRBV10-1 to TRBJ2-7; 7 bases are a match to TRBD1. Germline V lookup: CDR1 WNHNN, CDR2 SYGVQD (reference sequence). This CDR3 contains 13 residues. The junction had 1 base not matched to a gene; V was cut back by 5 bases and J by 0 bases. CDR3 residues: CASSWDSSYEQYF. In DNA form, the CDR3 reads TGCGCCAGCAGTTGGGACAGCTCCTACGAGCAGTACTTC.

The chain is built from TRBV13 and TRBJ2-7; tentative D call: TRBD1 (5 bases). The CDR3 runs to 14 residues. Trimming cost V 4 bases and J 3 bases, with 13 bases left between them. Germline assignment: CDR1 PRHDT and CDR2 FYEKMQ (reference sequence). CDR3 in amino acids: CASSSTPGHYEQYF. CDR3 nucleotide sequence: TGTGCCAGCAGCTCAACCCCCGGACACTACGAGCAGTACTTC.

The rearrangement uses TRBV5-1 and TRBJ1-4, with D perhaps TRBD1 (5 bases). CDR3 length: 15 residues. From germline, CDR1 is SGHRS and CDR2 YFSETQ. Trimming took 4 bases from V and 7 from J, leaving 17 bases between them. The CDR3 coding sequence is TGCGCCAGCAGCGCGGAGGCCAGGGCGGGTGAAAAACTGTTTTTT. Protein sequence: CASSAEARAGEKLFF.

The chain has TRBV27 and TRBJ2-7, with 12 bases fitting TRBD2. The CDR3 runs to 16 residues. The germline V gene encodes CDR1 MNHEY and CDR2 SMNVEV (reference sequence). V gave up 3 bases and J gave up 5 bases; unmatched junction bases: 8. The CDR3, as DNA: TGTGCCAGCAGTTTCGCCGGACTAGCGGGGCCGAACGAGCAGTACTTC. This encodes CASSFAGLAGPNEQYF.

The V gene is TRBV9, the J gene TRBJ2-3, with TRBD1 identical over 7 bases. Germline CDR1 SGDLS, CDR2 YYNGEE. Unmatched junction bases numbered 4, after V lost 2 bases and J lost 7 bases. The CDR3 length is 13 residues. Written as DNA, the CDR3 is TGTGCCAGCAGCGTTCCACAGGGGCATACGCAGTATTTT. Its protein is CASSVPQGHTQYF.

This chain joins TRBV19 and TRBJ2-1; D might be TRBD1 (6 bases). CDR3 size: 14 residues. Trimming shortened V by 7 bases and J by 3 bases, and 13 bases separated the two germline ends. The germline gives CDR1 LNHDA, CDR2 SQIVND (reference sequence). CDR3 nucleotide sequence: TGTGCCAGTACGGGCAGGGGCGACTACAATGAGCAGTTCTTC. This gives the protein CASTGRGDYNEQFF.

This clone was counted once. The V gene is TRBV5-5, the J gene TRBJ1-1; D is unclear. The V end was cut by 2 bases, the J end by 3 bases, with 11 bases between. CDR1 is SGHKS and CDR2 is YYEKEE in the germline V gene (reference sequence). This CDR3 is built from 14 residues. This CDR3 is CASSLFPMDTEAFF. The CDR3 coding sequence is TGTGCCAGCAGCTTATTCCCGATGGACACTGAAGCTTTCTTT.

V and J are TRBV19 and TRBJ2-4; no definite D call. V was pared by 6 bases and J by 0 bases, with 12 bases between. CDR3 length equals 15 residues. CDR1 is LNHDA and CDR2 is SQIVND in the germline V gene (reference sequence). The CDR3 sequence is CASRTELLAKNIQYF. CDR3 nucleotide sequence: TGTGCCAGTAGAACGGAACTTCTAGCCAAAAACATTCAGTACTTC.

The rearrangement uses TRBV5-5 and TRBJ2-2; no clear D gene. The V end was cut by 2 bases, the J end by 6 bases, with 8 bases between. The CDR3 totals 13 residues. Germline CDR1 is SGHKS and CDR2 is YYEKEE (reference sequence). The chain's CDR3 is CASSFDNPGELFF. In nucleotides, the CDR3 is TGTGCCAGCAGCTTCGACAACCCCGGGGAGCTGTTTTTT.

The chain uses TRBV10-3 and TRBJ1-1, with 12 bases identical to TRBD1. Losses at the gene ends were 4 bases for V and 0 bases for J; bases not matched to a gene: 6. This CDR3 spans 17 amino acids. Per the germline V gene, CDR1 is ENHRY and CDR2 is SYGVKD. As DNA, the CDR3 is TGTGCCATCAGTGGAGTCGGGACAGGGGGCATGAACACTGAAGCTTTCTTT. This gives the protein CAISGVGTGGMNTEAFF.

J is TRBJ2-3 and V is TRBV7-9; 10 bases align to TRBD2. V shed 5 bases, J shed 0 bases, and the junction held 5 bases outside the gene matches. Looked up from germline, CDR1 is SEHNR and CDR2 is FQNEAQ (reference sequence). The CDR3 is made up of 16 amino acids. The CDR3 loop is CASSRGLADSTDTQYF. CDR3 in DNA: TGTGCCAGCAGCAGAGGACTAGCGGATAGCACAGATACGCAGTATTTT.

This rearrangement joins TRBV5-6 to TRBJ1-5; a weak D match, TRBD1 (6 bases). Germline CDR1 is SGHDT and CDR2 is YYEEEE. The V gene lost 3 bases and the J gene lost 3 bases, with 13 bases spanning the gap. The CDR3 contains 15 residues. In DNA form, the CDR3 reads TGTGCCAGCAGCTCCGACAGGAGGTACAATCAGCCCCAGCATTTT. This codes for CASSSDRRYNQPQHF.